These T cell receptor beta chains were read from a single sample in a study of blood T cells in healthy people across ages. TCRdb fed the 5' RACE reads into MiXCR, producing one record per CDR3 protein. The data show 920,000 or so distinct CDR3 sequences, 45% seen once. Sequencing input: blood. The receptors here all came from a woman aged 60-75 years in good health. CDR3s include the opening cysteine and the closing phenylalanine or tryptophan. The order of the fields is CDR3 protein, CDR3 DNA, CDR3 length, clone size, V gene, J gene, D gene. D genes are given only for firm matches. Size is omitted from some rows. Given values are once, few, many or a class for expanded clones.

CDR3 protein: CSIWDYPNNEQFF; CDR3 DNA: TGCAGCATTTGGGACTACCCCAACAATGAGCAGTTCTTC; CDR3 length: 13; clone size: .; V gene: TRBV20-1; J gene: TRBJ2-1; D gene: TRBD2
CDR3 protein: CSASTYFSGLAGGGEQYF; CDR3 DNA: TGCAGTGCTTCTACCTACTTCTCGGGACTAGCGGGAGGAGGCGAGCAGTACTTC; CDR3 length: 18; clone size: few; V gene: TRBV20-1; J gene: TRBJ2-7; D gene: TRBD2
CDR3 protein: CASSVETQGSTYRDHHRETQYF; CDR3 DNA: TGTGCCAGCAGCGTGGAAACACAGGGGTCGACATACCGGGACCACCACAGGGAGACCCAGTACTTC; CDR3 length: 22; clone size: .; V gene: TRBV11-2; J gene: TRBJ2-5; D gene: TRBD1
CDR3 protein: CASSPPLAGPPRNEQFF; CDR3 DNA: TGTGCCAGCAGCCCCCCCCTAGCGGGACCACCTCGGAATGAGCAGTTCTTC; CDR3 length: 17; clone size: .; V gene: TRBV11-2; J gene: TRBJ2-1; D gene: TRBD2
CDR3 protein: CASSLGTGRTSYNEQFF; CDR3 DNA: TGTGCCAGCAGCTTAGGGACGGGACGAACTAGTTACAATGAGCAGTTCTTC; CDR3 length: 17; clone size: .; V gene: TRBV7-2; J gene: TRBJ2-1; D gene: .
CDR3 protein: CASSLDGVRGETQYF; CDR3 DNA: TGTGCCAGCAGCTTGGATGGGGTTCGGGGGGAGACCCAGTACTTC; CDR3 length: 15; clone size: .; V gene: TRBV5-4; J gene: TRBJ2-5; D gene: .
CDR3 protein: CASSEAWDRVEQYF; CDR3 DNA: TGTGCCAGCAGTGAAGCGTGGGACAGGGTTGAGCAGTACTTC; CDR3 length: 14; clone size: few; V gene: TRBV6-1; J gene: TRBJ2-7; D gene: TRBD1
CDR3 protein: CASSLLLEFLGPATQYF; CDR3 DNA: TGTGCCAGCAGTTTATTGTTGGAGTTTCTTGGCCCGGCTACGCAGTATTTT; CDR3 length: 17; clone size: few; V gene: TRBV27; J gene: TRBJ2-3; D gene: .
CDR3 protein: CASSLDPFGSGYTF; CDR3 DNA: TGTGCCAGCAGCTTAGATCCCTTTGGGAGCGGCTACACCTTC; CDR3 length: 14; clone size: .; V gene: TRBV7-2; J gene: TRBJ1-2; D gene: .
CDR3 protein: CASSVDVRGYEQYF; CDR3 DNA: TGTGCCAGCAGCGTAGACGTCCGCGGCTACGAGCAGTACTTC; CDR3 length: 14; clone size: few; V gene: TRBV9; J gene: TRBJ2-7; D gene: .
CDR3 protein: CATGEVLPSEQYF; CDR3 DNA: TGTGCCACCGGGGAGGTTCTCCCCTCTGAGCAGTACTTC; CDR3 length: 13; clone size: .; V gene: TRBV2; J gene: TRBJ2-5; D gene: .
CDR3 protein: CAISSGTGVSYEQYF; CDR3 DNA: TGTGCCATCAGCTCCGGGACAGGGGTCTCCTACGAGCAGTACTTC; CDR3 length: 15; clone size: .; V gene: TRBV10-3; J gene: TRBJ2-7; D gene: TRBD1
CDR3 protein: CAISEGRNEQFF; CDR3 DNA: TGTGCCATCAGTGAAGGCCGCAATGAGCAGTTCTTC; CDR3 length: 12; clone size: few; V gene: TRBV10-3; J gene: TRBJ2-1; D gene: .
CDR3 protein: CSVESGRDNIQYF; CDR3 DNA: TGCAGCGTCGAGAGCGGGAGGGATAACATTCAGTACTTC; CDR3 length: 13; clone size: few; V gene: TRBV29-1; J gene: TRBJ2-4; D gene: TRBD2
CDR3 protein: CASSLGSDTQYF; CDR3 DNA: TGTGCCAGCAGCTTAGGGTCAGATACGCAGTATTTT; CDR3 length: 12; clone size: many; V gene: TRBV12-3/TRBV12-4; J gene: TRBJ2-3; D gene: .
CDR3 protein: CSVSTGLAGTYEQYF; CDR3 DNA: TGCAGCGTTTCTACGGGACTAGCGGGGACCTACGAGCAGTACTTC; CDR3 length: 15; clone size: .; V gene: TRBV29-1; J gene: TRBJ2-7; D gene: TRBD2
CDR3 protein: CASSQDGLGGTYNEQFF; CDR3 DNA: TGCGCCAGCAGCCAAGATGGGTTGGGCGGGACGTACAATGAGCAGTTCTTC; CDR3 length: 17; clone size: .; V gene: TRBV4-1; J gene: TRBJ2-1; D gene: .
CDR3 protein: CASSRGTPESYYGYTF; CDR3 DNA: TGTGCCAGCAGTAGAGGGACGCCAGAGTCCTACTATGGCTACACCTTC; CDR3 length: 16; clone size: .; V gene: TRBV6-2/TRBV6-3; J gene: TRBJ1-2; D gene: .
CDR3 protein: CASSVGNSNQPQHF; CDR3 DNA: TGTGCCAGCAGTGTAGGGAATAGCAATCAGCCCCAGCATTTT; CDR3 length: 14; clone size: few; V gene: TRBV12-3/TRBV12-4; J gene: TRBJ1-5; D gene: .
CDR3 protein: CSAGRDNYYEQYF; CDR3 DNA: TGCAGTGCTGGCCGGGACAATTACTACGAGCAGTACTTC; CDR3 length: 13; clone size: .; V gene: TRBV20-1; J gene: TRBJ2-7; D gene: .
CDR3 protein: CASSPRQVGSPLHF; CDR3 DNA: TGTGCCAGCAGCCCGAGACAGGTCGGATCACCCCTCCACTTT; CDR3 length: 14; clone size: few; V gene: TRBV6-6; J gene: TRBJ1-6; D gene: .
CDR3 protein: CSAQVREASAKNIQYF; CDR3 DNA: TGCAGTGCCCAGGTCAGGGAAGCGTCGGCCAAAAACATTCAGTACTTC; CDR3 length: 16; clone size: .; V gene: TRBV20-1; J gene: TRBJ2-4; D gene: .
CDR3 protein: CASSYSAVSDYEQYF; CDR3 DNA: TGTGCCAGCAGTTACTCGGCGGTCTCGGACTACGAGCAGTACTTC; CDR3 length: 15; clone size: many; V gene: TRBV6-2/TRBV6-3; J gene: TRBJ2-7; D gene: .
CDR3 protein: CATSDGLAGEVYEQYF; CDR3 DNA: TGTGCCACCAGTGATGGACTAGCGGGAGAGGTCTACGAGCAGTACTTC; CDR3 length: 16; clone size: once; V gene: TRBV24-1; J gene: TRBJ2-7; D gene: TRBD2
CDR3 protein: CASSLQGQGGNEQFF; CDR3 DNA: TGTGCCAGCAGTTTACAGGGTCAGGGTGGAAACGAGCAGTTCTTC; CDR3 length: 15; clone size: few; V gene: TRBV27; J gene: TRBJ2-1; D gene: .
CDR3 protein: CASSILGTGGDETQYF; CDR3 DNA: TGTGCCAGCAGCATCCTCGGGACAGGGGGAGATGAGACCCAGTACTTC; CDR3 length: 16; clone size: few; V gene: TRBV7-2; J gene: TRBJ2-5; D gene: TRBD1
CDR3 protein: CASSPWHGYGYTF; CDR3 DNA: TGTGCCAGCAGCCCATGGCACGGCTATGGCTACACCTTC; CDR3 length: 13; clone size: few; V gene: TRBV11-2; J gene: TRBJ1-2; D gene: .
CDR3 protein: CASSKASGTATNEKLFF; CDR3 DNA: TGTGCCAGCAGCAAAGCGTCCGGGACAGCAACTAATGAAAAACTGTTTTTT; CDR3 length: 17; clone size: .; V gene: TRBV21-1; J gene: TRBJ1-4; D gene: .
CDR3 protein: CSVESSGRAEQYF; CDR3 DNA: TGCAGCGTTGAAAGTAGCGGGAGGGCGGAGCAGTACTTC; CDR3 length: 13; clone size: .; V gene: TRBV29-1; J gene: TRBJ2-7; D gene: TRBD2
CDR3 protein: CASSSVLPLPEAFF; CDR3 DNA: TGTGCCAGCAGTTCAGTTCTCCCCTTACCTGAAGCTTTCTTT; CDR3 length: 14; clone size: .; V gene: TRBV12-3/TRBV12-4; J gene: TRBJ1-1; D gene: .
CDR3 protein: CATSSRSSDTDTQYF; CDR3 DNA: TGTGCCACCAGCAGCCGGTCCTCGGACACAGATACGCAGTATTTT; CDR3 length: 15; clone size: .; V gene: TRBV15; J gene: TRBJ2-3; D gene: .
CDR3 protein: CAISESRGLNNEQYF; CDR3 DNA: TGTGCCATCAGTGAGTCGCGGGGTCTAAACAATGAGCAGTACTTC; CDR3 length: 15; clone size: .; V gene: TRBV10-3; J gene: TRBJ2-7; D gene: .
CDR3 protein: CANSGASGSHSPYF; CDR3 DNA: TGTGCCAACAGTGGGGCTAGCGGGAGCCATAGTCCGTACTTC; CDR3 length: 14; clone size: .; V gene: TRBV2; J gene: TRBJ2-5; D gene: TRBD2
CDR3 protein: CASRGRGPNYGYTF; CDR3 DNA: TGTGCCAGCAGGGGACGGGGTCCTAACTATGGCTACACCTTC; CDR3 length: 14; clone size: .; V gene: TRBV6-1; J gene: TRBJ1-2; D gene: .
CDR3 protein: CASREISGRAQDEQFF; CDR3 DNA: TGTGCCAGCAGGGAAATCAGCGGGAGGGCCCAAGATGAGCAGTTCTTC; CDR3 length: 16; clone size: .; V gene: TRBV2; J gene: TRBJ2-1; D gene: TRBD2
CDR3 protein: CATSDLNHYEQYF; CDR3 DNA: TGTGCCACCAGTGATTTGAACCACTACGAGCAGTACTTC; CDR3 length: 13; clone size: few; V gene: TRBV24-1; J gene: TRBJ2-7; D gene: .
CDR3 protein: CASSQKINTEAFF; CDR3 DNA: TGTGCCAGCAGCCAGAAAATTAACACTGAAGCTTTCTTT; CDR3 length: 13; clone size: .; V gene: TRBV3-1; J gene: TRBJ1-1; D gene: .
CDR3 protein: CASSLVLAGDNEQFF; CDR3 DNA: TGCGCCAGCAGCTTGGTGCTAGCGGGGGACAATGAGCAGTTCTTC; CDR3 length: 15; clone size: .; V gene: TRBV5-1; J gene: TRBJ2-1; D gene: TRBD2
CDR3 protein: CASSITGSVPTDTQYF; CDR3 DNA: TGTGCCAGCAGCATCACAGGGTCCGTACCCACAGATACGCAGTATTTT; CDR3 length: 16; clone size: .; V gene: TRBV9; J gene: TRBJ2-3; D gene: .
CDR3 protein: CASSLGARSREQYF; CDR3 DNA: TGTGCCAGCAGCTTAGGGGCTAGAAGTCGCGAGCAGTACTTC; CDR3 length: 14; clone size: .; V gene: TRBV7-9; J gene: TRBJ2-7; D gene: .
CDR3 protein: CASSLTGSDAFF; CDR3 DNA: TGTGCCAGCAGCTTAACAGGGAGCGACGCTTTCTTT; CDR3 length: 12; clone size: .; V gene: TRBV5-6; J gene: TRBJ1-1; D gene: .
CDR3 protein: CASRGSWYYGYTF; CDR3 DNA: TGTGCCAGCAGGGGAAGTTGGTACTATGGCTACACCTTC; CDR3 length: 13; clone size: few; V gene: TRBV6-5; J gene: TRBJ1-2; D gene: .
CDR3 protein: CSASEVTNTDTQYF; CDR3 DNA: TGCAGTGCTAGTGAGGTAACGAACACAGATACGCAGTATTTT; CDR3 length: 14; clone size: .; V gene: TRBV20-1; J gene: TRBJ2-3; D gene: .
CDR3 protein: CSAPGFDRVQNIQYF; CDR3 DNA: TGCAGTGCCCCGGGCTTCGACAGGGTACAAAACATTCAGTACTTC; CDR3 length: 15; clone size: few; V gene: TRBV20-1; J gene: TRBJ2-4; D gene: TRBD1
CDR3 protein: CSALSASYEQYF; CDR3 DNA: TGCAGTGCTTTGAGCGCATCCTACGAGCAGTACTTC; CDR3 length: 12; clone size: .; V gene: TRBV20-1; J gene: TRBJ2-7; D gene: .
CDR3 protein: CASSHPVRGQGSSGTNVLTF; CDR3 DNA: TGTGCCAGCAGCCACCCCGTACGGGGACAGGGAAGCTCTGGGACCAACGTCCTGACTTTC; CDR3 length: 20; clone size: .; V gene: TRBV4-2; J gene: TRBJ2-6; D gene: TRBD1
CDR3 protein: CSVDGARKIGRAGEQFF; CDR3 DNA: TGCAGCGTTGATGGCGCCAGGAAAATCGGGAGGGCCGGTGAGCAGTTCTTC; CDR3 length: 17; clone size: .; V gene: TRBV29-1; J gene: TRBJ2-1; D gene: TRBD2
CDR3 protein: CASSPGTRYNEQFF; CDR3 DNA: TGCGCCAGCAGCCCGGGGACTCGATACAATGAGCAGTTCTTC; CDR3 length: 14; clone size: few; V gene: TRBV5-1; J gene: TRBJ2-1; D gene: .
CDR3 protein: CASSESTNGYTF; CDR3 DNA: TGTGCCAGCAGTGAGTCCACAAATGGCTACACCTTC; CDR3 length: 12; clone size: .; V gene: TRBV2; J gene: TRBJ1-2; D gene: .
CDR3 protein: CASTTERAPYNEQFF; CDR3 DNA: TGTGCCAGCACCACAGAGCGGGCGCCGTACAATGAGCAGTTCTTC; CDR3 length: 15; clone size: few; V gene: TRBV7-9; J gene: TRBJ2-1; D gene: .
CDR3 protein: CSVTSGNTDEQFF; CDR3 DNA: TGCAGCGTGACTAGCGGGAATACTGATGAGCAGTTCTTC; CDR3 length: 13; clone size: .; V gene: TRBV29-1; J gene: TRBJ2-1; D gene: TRBD2
CDR3 protein: CAISDPVPGQGSGSGANVLTF; CDR3 DNA: TGTGCCATCAGTGATCCTGTCCCGGGACAGGGATCGGGCTCTGGGGCCAACGTCCTGACTTTC; CDR3 length: 21; clone size: .; V gene: TRBV10-3; J gene: TRBJ2-6; D gene: TRBD1
CDR3 protein: CASSIAQNSYEQYF; CDR3 DNA: TGTGCCAGTAGTATAGCCCAGAACTCCTACGAGCAGTACTTC; CDR3 length: 14; clone size: .; V gene: TRBV19; J gene: TRBJ2-7; D gene: .